This TCR beta chain was found in a study of beta chain features in type 1 diabetes (dated 2018 in TCRdb). Looking at the study overall: Mean age, gender distribution, total cell number and subset yield were not different between patients and healthy donors. Regulatory and stem cell-like memory subsets were obtained from only 8 patients and about eight healthy donors, while naive and central memory subsets were obtained from all 30 or so donors. In the study, TCRB repertoires of sorted circulating CD4+ T cell subsets from recently diagnosed type 1 diabetes patients were compared with those of matched healthy donors. A total of roughly 98,000,000 sorted cells were examined across all samples, and RNA yield correlated strongly with the number of cells per subset. Results and caveats for the whole study, not just this receptor: Shorter templates might have been favored by PCR, but patient and control samples were amplified and corrected together, so both groups would have been affected equally by any skew. Patients with type 1 diabetes made fewer insertions and deleted more nucleotides at VDJ recombination sites, implying thymic rearrangement abnormalities. In all four CD4+ subsets, TCRB CDR3 length was moderately but significantly shorter in type 1 diabetes patients. Only small numbers of individuals were included in the HLA sub-analyses, which left unresolved whether HLA type had any influence on TCRB rearrangement. Naive, central memory and regulatory TCRB repertoires appeared to be more similar among patients than among healthy donors. Because cDNA was sequenced instead of genomic DNA, activated cells with high expression could be over-represented, although the groups did not differ in activation or CD3 levels.

The CDR3 sequence holds 19 residues, the cysteine and phenylalanine included. The read is trimmed to its CDR3 DNA, 57 bases read in frame from base 1. After removal of 7 bases from V and 4 bases from J, the junction retains 16 bases not matched to a gene. From the germline V gene, CDR1 is SQVTM and CDR2 is ANQGSEA. A single peripheral blood draw of about 116 mL on average was collected from each donor into heparinised tubes. A BD FACSAria II was used to sort naive, central memory, regulatory and stem cell-like memory CD4+ T cells with a panel that included CD45RO, CCR7, CD25, CD127, CD95 and CD27. Purity was above 95% for every sorted population. PBMCs were separated immediately by Lymphoprep density gradient centrifugation and were stained directly, without being cultured. To minimize batch effects, samples were stained and sorted in pairs, one healthy donor with one patient per experiment. In this sample, this clone turned up a few times. Its antigen is currently not known. No base quality information exists; no much larger clone differs at one position.

All of the isolated RNA was reverse transcribed with the High Capacity cDNA Reverse Transcription Kit, so expressed TCRB transcripts were sequenced. Deep immunoSEQ sequencing was applied to naive, central memory and regulatory T cell samples, giving an average of roughly 3.5 million total reads per sample. Sorted cells were lysed in RLT buffer, and RNA was extracted using DNase-treated RNeasy Micro or Mini kits according to cell number. To prevent cross-contamination, each cell subset was processed individually, whereas patient and healthy donor samples were processed jointly. TCRB sequences were amplified from cDNA with the immunoSEQ multiplex PCR, producing 87-bp fragments spanning the CDR3 region. Amplicons were sequenced on the Illumina HiSeq platform. In the authors' own workflow: PCR bias was computationally corrected using synthetic template baselines, reads within Hamming distance 2 were collapsed, and singletons that could not be merged were discarded. Reads were aligned against IMGT to assign V, D and J genes, CDR3 length and insertions or deletions at six rearrangement sites. Within each subset, clonotype counts were normalized to sorted cell number, after which true diversity and Gini coefficients were computed with the tcR R package. The overlap coefficient, calculated on TCRB nucleotide sequences, was used to measure repertoire sharing. Out-of-frame TCRB sequences from naive cells were analyzed as a proxy for the pre-selection repertoire. TCRdb carries this immuneACCESS record with in-frame sequences only. Its versions omit some clonotypes, under half of them owing to an unresolved V gene in the studies checked, with the rest unexplained. From that table come the V and J calls and clone size; the DNA was used to work out D and trimming. Present in this sample are roughly 330,000 clones, approximately 12% of which were seen just once. Clones ranked in the top ten supply roughly 0.015% of the sample.

Sequenced material: naive CD4+ T cells from blood. The sample's cell subset or site label, decoded: true naive CD4+ T cells. This TCR was recovered from a woman between 18 and 29 years old with type 1 diabetes. This receptor chain uses TRBV29-1 and TRBJ2-1, and 16 junctional nucleotides match TRBD2. In nucleotide form, the sequence is TGCAGCGCCCAAACTTGGGGGACTAGCGGGAGGGCGAGATACAATGAGCAGTTCTTC. Its protein reads: CSAQTWGTSGRARYNEQFF.